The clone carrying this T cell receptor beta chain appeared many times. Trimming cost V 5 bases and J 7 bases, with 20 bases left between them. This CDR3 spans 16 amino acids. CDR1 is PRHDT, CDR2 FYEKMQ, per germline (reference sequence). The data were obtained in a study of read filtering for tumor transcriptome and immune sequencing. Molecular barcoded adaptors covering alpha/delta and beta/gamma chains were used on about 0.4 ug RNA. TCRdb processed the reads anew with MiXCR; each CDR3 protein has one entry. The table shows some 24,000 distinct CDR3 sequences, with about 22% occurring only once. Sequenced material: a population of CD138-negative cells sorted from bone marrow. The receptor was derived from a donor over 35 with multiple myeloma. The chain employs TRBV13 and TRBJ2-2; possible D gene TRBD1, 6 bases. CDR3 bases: TGTGCCAGCAGCCCCAGCCCGGGACAAGGGATCGGGGAGCTGTTTTTT. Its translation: CASSPSPGQGIGELFF.